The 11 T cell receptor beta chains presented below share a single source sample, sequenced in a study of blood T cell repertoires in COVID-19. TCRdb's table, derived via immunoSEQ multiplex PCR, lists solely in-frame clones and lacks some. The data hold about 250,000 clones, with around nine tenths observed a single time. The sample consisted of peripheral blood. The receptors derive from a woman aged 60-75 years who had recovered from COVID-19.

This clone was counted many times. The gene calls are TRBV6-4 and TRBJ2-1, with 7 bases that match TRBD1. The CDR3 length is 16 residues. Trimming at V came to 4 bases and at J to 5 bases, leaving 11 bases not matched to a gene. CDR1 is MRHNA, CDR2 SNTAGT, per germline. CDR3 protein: CASSAKPGQPNNEQFF. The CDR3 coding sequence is TGTGCCAGCAGTGCGAAGCCGGGACAGCCCAACAATGAGCAGTTCTTC.

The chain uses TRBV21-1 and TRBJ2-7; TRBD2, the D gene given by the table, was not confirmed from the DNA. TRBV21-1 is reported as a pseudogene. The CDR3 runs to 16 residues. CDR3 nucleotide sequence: TGTGCCAGCAGCAAAGCCTATCAATTAGATTCTTATGAGCAGTACTTC. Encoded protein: CASSKAYQLDSYEQYF.

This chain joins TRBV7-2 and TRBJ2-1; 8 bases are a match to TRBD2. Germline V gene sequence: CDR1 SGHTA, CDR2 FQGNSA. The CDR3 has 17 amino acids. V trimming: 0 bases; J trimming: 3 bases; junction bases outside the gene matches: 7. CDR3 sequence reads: CASSLAGERGNYNEQFF. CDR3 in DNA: TGTGCCAGCAGCTTAGCGGGCGAGCGGGGGAACTACAATGAGCAGTTCTTC. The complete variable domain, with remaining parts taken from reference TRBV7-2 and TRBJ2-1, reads GAGVSQSPSNKVTEKGKDVELRCDPISGHTALYWYRQSLGQGLEFLIYFQGNSAPDKSGLPSDRFSAERTGGSVSTLTIQRTQQEDSAVYLCASSLAGERGNYNEQFFGPGTRLTVL.

The CDR3, as DNA: TGTGCCAGCAGCCCAGGGGCCTACGAGCAGTACTTC. Translation: CASSPGAYEQYF. The rearrangement joins TRBV7-3 to TRBJ2-7, with D perhaps matching TRBD1 (6 bases). Germline V CDR1 and CDR2: SGHTA, FQGTGA. CDR3 length: 12 residues. The ends were cut back, 5 bases at V and 2 bases at J, with 7 bases in the middle.

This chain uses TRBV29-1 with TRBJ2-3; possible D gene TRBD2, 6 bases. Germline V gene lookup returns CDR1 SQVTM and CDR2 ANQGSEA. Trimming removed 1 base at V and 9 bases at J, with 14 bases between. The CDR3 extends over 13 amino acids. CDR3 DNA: TGCAGCGTTGAAGTGATAGCGGCCCGAACGCAGTATTTT. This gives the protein CSVEVIAARTQYF.

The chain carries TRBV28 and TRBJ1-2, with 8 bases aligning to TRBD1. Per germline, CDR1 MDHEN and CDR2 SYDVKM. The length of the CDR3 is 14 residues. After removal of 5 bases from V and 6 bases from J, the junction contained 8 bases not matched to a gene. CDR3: CASSPQDREDGYTF. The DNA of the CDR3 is TGTGCCAGCAGTCCCCAGGACAGGGAAGATGGCTACACCTTC.

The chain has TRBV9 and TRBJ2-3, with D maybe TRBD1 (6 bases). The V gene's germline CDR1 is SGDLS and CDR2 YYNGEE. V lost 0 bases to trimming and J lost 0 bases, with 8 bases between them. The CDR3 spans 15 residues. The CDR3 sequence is CASSVVQGSTDTQYF. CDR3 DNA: TGTGCCAGCAGCGTAGTACAGGGCAGCACAGATACGCAGTATTTT.

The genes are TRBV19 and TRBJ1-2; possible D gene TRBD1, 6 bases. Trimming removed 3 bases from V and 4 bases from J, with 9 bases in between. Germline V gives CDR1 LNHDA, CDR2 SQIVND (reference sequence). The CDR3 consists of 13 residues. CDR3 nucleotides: TGTGCCAGTAGTATTGGGGGCACCTATGGCTACACCTTC. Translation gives CASSIGGTYGYTF.

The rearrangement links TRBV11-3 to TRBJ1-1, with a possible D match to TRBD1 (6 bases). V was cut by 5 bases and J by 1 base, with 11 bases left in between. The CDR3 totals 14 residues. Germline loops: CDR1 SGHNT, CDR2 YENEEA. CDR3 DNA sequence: TGTGCCAGCAGCCCTGGGACACCGAACACTGAAGCTTTCTTT. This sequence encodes CASSPGTPNTEAFF.

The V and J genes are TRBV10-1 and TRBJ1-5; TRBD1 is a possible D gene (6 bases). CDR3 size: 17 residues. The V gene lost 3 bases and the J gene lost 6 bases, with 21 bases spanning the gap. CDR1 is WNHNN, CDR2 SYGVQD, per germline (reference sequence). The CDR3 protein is CASSDLAGAGLGQPQHF. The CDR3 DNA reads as TGCGCCAGCAGTGATCTAGCAGGGGCAGGTTTAGGTCAGCCCCAGCATTTT.

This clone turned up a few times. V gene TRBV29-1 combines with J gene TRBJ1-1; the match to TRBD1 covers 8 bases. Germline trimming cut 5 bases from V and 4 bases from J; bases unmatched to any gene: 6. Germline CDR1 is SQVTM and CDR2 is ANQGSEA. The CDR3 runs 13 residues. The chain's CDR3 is CSVLTQGVTEAFF. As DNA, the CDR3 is TGCAGCGTTCTAACACAGGGGGTCACTGAAGCTTTCTTT.